The 15 T cell receptor beta chains given below trace back to one sample, sequenced in a study of blood T cell repertoires in COVID-19. Sequenced by immunoSEQ multiplex PCR; TCRdb stores in-frame clones only, minus some. Among more than 150,000 clones, 78% were seen once, and the ten largest hold approximately 13%. The sequenced material came from peripheral blood. These receptors were taken from an elderly woman with acute or convalescent COVID-19.

The CDR3 DNA sequence: TGTGCCAGCAGCGTCGGGAGGTCTGGAAACACCATATATTTT. It encodes CASSVGRSGNTIYF. The chain combines TRBV7-6 with TRBJ1-3; no definite D call. Trimming shortened V by 5 bases and J by 1 base, and 9 bases separated the two germline ends. Germline assignment: CDR1 SGHVS and CDR2 FNYEAQ. This CDR3 region has 14 residues.

The CDR3 region is CASSAAVLAGDRTDTQYF. The CDR3 DNA reads as TGTGCCAGCAGTGCTGCAGTACTAGCGGGGGATCGCACAGATACGCAGTATTTT. The genes are TRBV2 and TRBJ2-3; TRBD2 agrees at 11 bases. CDR3 size: 18 residues. Germline V gene data show CDR1 as SNHLY and CDR2 as FYNNEI. V gave up 4 bases and J gave up 1 base; unmatched junction bases: 10.

V is TRBV19 and J is TRBJ2-7; TRBD2 agrees at 11 bases. The CDR3 length is 16 residues. V lost 0 bases and J lost 2; bases outside the gene matches: 3. Germline V gene data show CDR1 as LNHDA and CDR2 as SQIVND (reference sequence). The CDR3: CASSIEGLAGPYEQYF. The CDR3 nucleotides are TGTGCCAGTAGTATAGAAGGACTAGCGGGCCCCTACGAGCAGTACTTC.

The gene calls are TRBV30 and TRBJ2-7; 12 bases line up with TRBD2. This CDR3 is built from 17 residues. V was clipped by 3 bases and J by 5 bases; unmatched bases: 14. Germline CDR1 and CDR2: GTSNPN and SVGIG (reference sequence). In nucleotides, the CDR3 is TGTGCCTGGAGCGGTCCTAGCGGGGGGGCCGTTCCCAACGAGCAGTACTTC. Residues: CAWSGPSGGAVPNEQYF.

The chain is built from TRBV6-5 and TRBJ1-6, with D perhaps matching TRBD1 (6 bases). Trimming took off 2 bases at V and 7 bases at J, with 9 bases between the two ends. Germline CDR1 and CDR2: MNHEY and SVGAGI. The CDR3 is made up of 14 amino acids. The CDR3 DNA reads TGTGCCAGCAGTTACCAGGGGACGAATTCACCCCTCCACTTT. It yields the protein CASSYQGTNSPLHF.

The V and J genes are TRBV6-5 and TRBJ2-2, with D possibly matching TRBD2 (6 bases). Deletions cut 0 bases from V and 9 bases from J, with 11 bases between. The CDR3 has 14 amino acids. CDR1 is MNHEY and CDR2 is SVGAGI in the germline V gene. As DNA, the CDR3 is TGTGCCAGCAGTTACTCATGGGGGGACCGGGAGCTGTTTTTT. Amino acids: CASSYSWGDRELFF.

The rearrangement uses TRBV5-1 and TRBJ2-1; possibly TRBD2 for D (5 bases). The CDR3 is made up of 17 amino acids. Germline V CDR1 and CDR2: SGHRS, YFSETQ. Trimming took off 0 bases at V and 7 bases at J, with 20 bases between the two ends. CDR3 DNA sequence: TGCGCCAGCAGCTTGGCCCGCGGGTCGGACCCATCAAATGAGCAGTTCTTC. The encoded protein is CASSLARGSDPSNEQFF.

V is TRBV4-1 and J is TRBJ1-5; weak D call: TRBD1 (6 bases). Germline CDR1 and CDR2: MGHRA and YSYEKL. With 1 base removed from V and 3 bases from J, the gap between germline ends came to 13 bases. The CDR3 contains 16 residues. Here the CDR3 reads CASSQGGGLTNQPQHF. CDR3 in DNA: TGCGCCAGCAGCCAAGGGGGGGGGCTTACCAATCAGCCCCAGCATTTT.

The rearrangement joins TRBV5-4 to TRBJ1-1; 7 bases map to TRBD1. The germline CDR1 and CDR2 sequences are SGHNT and YYREEE (reference sequence). The CDR3 loop spans 13 amino acids. Germline trimming cut 3 bases from V and 7 bases from J; bases unmatched to any gene: 6. This chain's CDR3 is CASSSGQTREAFF. The DNA for the CDR3 is TGTGCCAGCAGCTCGGGACAGACCCGTGAAGCTTTCTTT.

This clone appeared a single time. The chain employs TRBV6-1 and TRBJ2-3, with D possibly matching TRBD2 (7 bases). Per germline, CDR1 MNHNS and CDR2 SASEGT. The CDR3 consists of 13 residues. V was trimmed by 5 bases and J by 5 bases, leaving 11 bases between them. CDR3 nucleotides: TGTGCCAGCAGTCCCGGGGGGCGAGATACGCAGTATTTT. Translating it yields CASSPGGRDTQYF.

The chain employs TRBV18 and TRBJ1-1; TRBD1 might be the D (5 bases). V lost 1 base and J 4 bases, leaving 13 bases between the germline ends. The length of the CDR3 is 15 residues. Germline loops: CDR1 KGHSH, CDR2 LQKENI. CDR3 DNA sequence: TGTGCCAGCTCACCACTAGGGCAGGGAGGCACTGAAGCTTTCTTT. The encoded protein is CASSPLGQGGTEAFF.

The chain combines TRBV6-5 with TRBJ2-1; 7 nucleotides line up with TRBD2. In germline, CDR1 is MNHEY, CDR2 SVGAGI. The CDR3 is 14 residues long. After removal of 6 bases from V and 3 bases from J, the junction contained 5 bases not matched to a gene. This CDR3 is CASSLLAYYNEQFF. CDR3 sequence (DNA): TGTGCCAGCAGCCTACTAGCGTACTACAATGAGCAGTTCTTC.

V is TRBV5-1 and J is TRBJ1-1, with D possibly being TRBD1 (5 bases). Germline V CDR1 and CDR2: SGHRS, YFSETQ. V lost 0 bases, J lost 4 bases, and 16 bases lay in between. The CDR3 length is 16 residues. DNA of the CDR3: TGCGCCAGCAGCTTGGCCTTAGACTTCCAGGGCACTGAAGCTTTCTTT. This translates into CASSLALDFQGTEAFF.

The rearrangement joins TRBV6-5 to TRBJ1-6; possibly TRBD1 for D (6 bases). The CDR3 has 16 amino acids. Looked up from germline, CDR1 is MNHEY and CDR2 is SVGAGI. V lost 2 bases, J lost 6 bases, and 14 bases lay in between. The DNA for the CDR3 is TGTGCCAGCAGTTACACCGCGGGGGCGGGTAATTCACCCCTCCACTTT. Encoded protein: CASSYTAGAGNSPLHF.

The genes are TRBV5-6 and TRBJ1-1, with TRBD1 matching 7 bases. This CDR3 spans 15 amino acids. CDR1 is SGHDT, CDR2 YYEEEE, per germline. With 0 bases clipped from V and 3 bases from J, the junction kept 5 bases outside the gene matches. CDR3 coding DNA: TGTGCCAGCAGCTTGGGATTAGGGGGCGACACTGAAGCTTTCTTT. This translates into CASSLGLGGDTEAFF.